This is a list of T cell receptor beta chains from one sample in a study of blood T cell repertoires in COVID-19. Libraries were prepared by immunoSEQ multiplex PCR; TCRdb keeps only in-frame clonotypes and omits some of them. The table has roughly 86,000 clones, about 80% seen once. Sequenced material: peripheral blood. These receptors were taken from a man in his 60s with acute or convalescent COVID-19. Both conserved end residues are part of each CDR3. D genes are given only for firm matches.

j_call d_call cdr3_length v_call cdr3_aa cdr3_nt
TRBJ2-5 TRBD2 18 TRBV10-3 CAISKLDPREVPQETQYF TGTGCCATCAGTAAATTGGACCCGCGGGAGGTACCCCAAGAGACCCAGTACTTC
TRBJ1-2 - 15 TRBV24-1 CATSDPGTGFYGYTF TGTGCCACCAGTGACCCCGGAACAGGGTTCTATGGCTACACCTTC
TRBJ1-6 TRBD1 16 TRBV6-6 CASSRDRVPYNSPLHF TGTGCCAGCAGCCGGGACAGGGTCCCCTATAATTCACCCCTCCACTTT
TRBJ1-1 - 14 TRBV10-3 CAISETRQNTEAFF TGTGCCATCAGTGAGACCAGACAGAACACTGAAGCTTTCTTT
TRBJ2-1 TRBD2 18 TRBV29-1 CSVEQGLAGGVPYNEQFF TGCAGCGTTGAACAGGGACTAGCGGGGGGTGTACCCTACAATGAGCAGTTCTTC
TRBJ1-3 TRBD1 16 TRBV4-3 CASSQRLDRGGNTIYF TGCGCCAGCAGCCAGAGACTTGACAGGGGGGGAAACACCATATATTTT
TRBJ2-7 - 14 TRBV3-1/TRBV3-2 CASSLSQGSYEQYF TGTGCCAGCAGCCTAAGTCAGGGCTCCTACGAGCAGTACTTC
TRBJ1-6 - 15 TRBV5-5 CASSFLRDKNSPLHF TGTGCCAGCAGCTTCCTCCGGGACAAGAATTCACCCCTCCACTTT
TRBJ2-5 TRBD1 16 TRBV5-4 CASSLSDRGSQETQYF TGTGCCAGCAGCTTGTCGGACAGGGGTTCCCAAGAGACCCAGTACTTC
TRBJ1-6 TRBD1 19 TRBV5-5 CASSSRDRARSSYNSPLHF TGTGCCAGCAGCTCGCGGGACAGGGCAAGGAGCTCCTATAATTCACCCCTCCACTTT
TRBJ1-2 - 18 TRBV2 CASSEWGLGGGSSVGYTF TGTGCCAGCAGTGAATGGGGTCTGGGAGGGGGATCGTCGGTTGGCTACACCTTC
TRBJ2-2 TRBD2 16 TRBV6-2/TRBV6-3 CASSYSGGINTGELFF TGTGCCAGCAGTTATAGCGGGGGAATAAATACCGGGGAGCTGTTTTTT
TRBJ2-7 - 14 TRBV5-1 CASSLDNRAYEQYF TGCGCCAGCAGCTTGGATAACAGGGCGTACGAGCAGTACTTC
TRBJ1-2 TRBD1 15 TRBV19 CASSIEGGRGPGYTF TGTGCCAGTAGTATCGAGGGCGGCAGGGGGCCTGGCTACACCTTC
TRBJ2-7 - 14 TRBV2 CASSAGTVSYEQYF TGTGCCAGCAGTGCCGGGACTGTCTCCTACGAGCAGTACTTC
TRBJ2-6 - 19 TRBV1 CTSSQDEGATSSGANVLTF TGCACCAGCAGCCAAGATGAGGGGGCCACTTCCTCTGGGGCCAACGTCCTGACTTTC